This TCR beta chain was identified in a study of blood T cell repertoires in COVID-19. As for the study in general: T cells, B-cell-depleted T cells, or PBMCs supplied cDNA or gDNA.

The table came from immunoSEQ multiplex PCR; TCRdb's copy has only in-frame clones and leaves some out. The sample yields 200,000 to 250,000 clones, about 88% seen once. The CDR3 runs to 14 residues. Germline CDR1 and CDR2: SGHTA and FQGNSA. V dropped 5 bases and J dropped 6 bases, with 13 bases sitting between them. Cohorts were based on clinical histories the participants reported. This TCR was sampled from a woman aged 25 to 39 who had recovered from COVID-19. The gene calls are TRBV7-2 and TRBJ2-2; tentative D call: TRBD1 (5 bases). The source material was PBMCs or T cells enriched from blood (not recorded which). The CDR3 DNA sequence: TGTGCCAGCAGCCCGATCGGCAGGGCCGGGGAGCTGTTTTTT. It translates to CASSPIGRAGELFF.